The subject of this entry is one TCR beta chain. Library construction involved attaching unique molecular identifiers to individual cDNA molecules, which allowed quantitative, reproducible TCR counting. Each CDR3 protein gets one entry after TCRdb re-called the RACE reads with MiXCR. The sample shows roughly 200,000 distinct CDR3 sequences, about 25% of them seen only once. Regarding time point: patch test 3, about 24 weeks after DPC sensitization. Treatment: therapeutic diphenylcyclopropenone sensitization with weekly scalp DPC. This record comes from a study of human T cells and chemical hapten exposure. Germline loops: CDR1 MDHEN, CDR2 SYDVKM. Losses at the gene ends were 8 bases for V and 0 bases for J; bases not matched to a gene: 7. This CDR3 has 15 residues.

The sequencing here drew on whole blood, taken in connection with sensitization to the hapten diphenylcyclopropenone (DPC). This receptor was obtained from a woman aged 40-49 years with alopecia areata. Some clones in this sample may be carry-over from other donors' samples. The genes are TRBV28 and TRBJ1-3; 7 nucleotides agree with TRBD1. This CDR3 is CASASPGGSGNTIYF. The CDR3 DNA is TGTGCCAGCGCCTCACCAGGGGGCTCTGGAAACACCATATATTTT.